This T cell receptor beta chain was profiled in a study of T cells in Graves' hyperthyroidism and ophthalmopathy. Notes on the study in general: Most thyroid clonotypes that were expanded above 0.001 also turned up in blood.

Worth noting for this clonotype: The antigen remains undetermined.

Not enrolled were patients with uncontrolled infection, other autoimmune disease, pregnancy or lactation. TCR beta CDR3 sequences were amplified from RNA transcripts. The HTBI primer set was used in a first-round RT-PCR of the TCR CDR3. TCRdb analysed the multiplex PCR reads with MiXCR anew, one entry per CDR3 protein. The sample has some 490,000 distinct CDR3 sequences, around 16% seen once. CDR1 is LGHNA, CDR2 YSLEER, per germline. Unmatched junction bases numbered 8, after V lost 0 bases and J lost 8 bases. The length of the CDR3 is 16 residues. The rearrangement uses TRBV4-3 and TRBJ2-1; 9 bases align to TRBD2. This sequence originates from a woman in her 30s with Graves' ophthalmopathy. The sequenced material came from blood. The CDR3 bases are TGCGCCAGCAGCCAAGACGGAGTAGCGGGAGACCATGAGCAGTTCTTC. Amino acids: CASSQDGVAGDHEQFF.